This T cell receptor beta chain was sequenced during a study of OX40 agonist ivuxolimab in advanced cancers. From germline, CDR1 is MNHEY and CDR2 SMNVEV (reference sequence). J gave up 3 bases and V 6 bases, and 4 bases lay outside the gene matches. The CDR3 has 13 residues. Sequencing was performed with immunoSEQ multiplex PCR; in TCRdb, only in-frame clones are kept and a portion is missing. The sample includes some 17,000 clones, just under 80% of them seen just once. Specimen: CD4+ or CD8+ T cells sorted from blood, collected in a trial of the OX40 agonist ivuxolimab. This TCR was sampled from an adult with an advanced solid tumor such as melanoma, head and neck, liver or kidney cancer. The chain couples TRBV27 to TRBJ2-7; 8 bases are shared with TRBD1. DNA of the CDR3: TGTGCCAGCAGCCAGGGGGCCCTCTACGAGCAGTACTTC. Translating gives CASSQGALYEQYF.